Below are 26 T cell receptor beta chains sequenced from a single sample in a study of blood T cell repertoires in COVID-19 (dated by TCRdb to about 2020). The library was obtained by the immunoSEQ multiplex PCR assay. TCRdb stores this immuneACCESS table with in-frame sequences only. Part of the clones is absent; in the studies checked, under half of the shortfall reflects unresolved V genes, and no reason is known for the rest. The sample yields 44,000 or so clones; 75% to 85% were counted once. Around 8% of the sample belongs to the ten largest clones. The sequenced sample was peripheral blood. These receptors all come from an older man in a cohort sampled during active COVID-19.

This chain joins TRBV9 and TRBJ2-3; TRBD1 aligns across 7 bases. Germline CDR1 reads SGDLS; CDR2 reads YYNGEE. The CDR3 contains 16 residues. The V segment lost 4 bases and the J segment 0 bases; nucleotides outside the gene matches: 8. In DNA, the CDR3 is TGTGCCAGCAGCCACGTCCGGGACAGAAGCACAGATACGCAGTATTTT. Encoded protein: CASSHVRDRSTDTQYF.

The chain carries TRBV28 and TRBJ2-7; 7 bases align to TRBD1. Germline CDR1 MDHEN, CDR2 SYDVKM. The CDR3 is 14 residues long. V was pared by 7 bases and J by 2 bases, with 8 bases of the junction left unmatched. CDR3 nucleotide sequence: TGTGCCAGCACCCTAGGGGGCCTGGCCTACGAGCAGTACTTC. It codes for CASTLGGLAYEQYF.

This clone has just one count. V usage is TRBV6-2 or TRBV6-3 and J usage is TRBJ2-4; no reliable D call. The CDR3 consists of 15 residues. Trimming left V 6 bases short and J 0 bases short, with 12 bases between. Germline assignment: CDR1 MNHEY and CDR2 SVGEGT. In DNA, the CDR3 is TGTGCCAGCAGCCAAGAAAAACTAGCCAAAAACATTCAGTACTTC. Encoded protein: CASSQEKLAKNIQYF.

The V gene is TRBV6-1, the J gene TRBJ1-3; D is undetermined. Trimming stripped 2 bases from V and 0 bases from J, with 5 bases between. In germline, CDR1 is MNHNS, CDR2 SASEGT. The CDR3 runs to 14 residues. The CDR3, as DNA: TGTGCCAGCAGTGAATATGTCTCTGGAAACACCATATATTTT. Translated: CASSEYVSGNTIYF.

The V and J genes are TRBV5-6 and TRBJ1-3; unclear D gene. The CDR3 has 17 amino acids. The germline V and J ends were trimmed by 1 base and 1 base, with 15 bases remaining between them. In germline, CDR1 is SGHDT, CDR2 YYEEEE. CDR3 sequence: CASSLFFLADSGNTIYF. The DNA for the CDR3 is TGTGCCAGCAGCTTGTTTTTTTTGGCAGATTCTGGAAACACCATATATTTT. Full variable domain (missing parts from reference TRBV5-6 and TRBJ1-3): DAGVTQSPTHLIKTRGQQVTLRCSPKSGHDTVSWYQQALGQGPQFIFQYYEEEERQRGNFPDRFSGHQFPNYSSELNVNALLLGDSALYLCASSLFFLADSGNTIYFGEGSWLTVV.

The chain combines TRBV6-5 with TRBJ1-4; D unresolved. Germline V gene lookup returns CDR1 MNHEY and CDR2 SVGAGI. The CDR3 totals 15 residues. V was trimmed by 1 base and J by 0 bases, leaving 6 bases between them. The CDR3 is CASSYYRTTNEKLFF. The CDR3, as DNA: TGTGCCAGCAGTTACTACAGAACAACTAATGAAAAACTGTTTTTT.

The chain couples TRBV18 to TRBJ2-5, with TRBD2 as a possible D gene (5 bases). Germline-derived CDR1 and CDR2 are KGHSH and LQKENI. The CDR3 is 13 residues long. V was clipped by 7 bases and J by 2 bases, with 11 bases between them. The CDR3 DNA is TGTGCCAGCTGCGTGGAGGTACAAGAGACCCAGTACTTC. Translated: CASCVEVQETQYF.

In this sample, this clone turned up once. This sequence joins TRBV27 and TRBJ2-3, with 12 bases matching TRBD2. V shed 4 bases, J shed 3 bases, and the junction held 8 bases outside the gene matches. The CDR3 contains 17 residues. Germline V gene sequence: CDR1 MNHEY, CDR2 SMNVEV (reference sequence). The CDR3 nucleotides are TGTGCCAGCAGTTCCCTAGCGGGAGGGCCCCTAACAGATACGCAGTATTTT. Protein: CASSSLAGGPLTDTQYF.

The chain is built from TRBV7-2 and TRBJ1-2; perhaps TRBD1 as D (6 bases). The CDR3 spans 14 residues. Between the trimmed V and J ends, which lost 3 bases and 6 bases, there was a span of 14 bases. Germline V lookup: CDR1 SGHTA, CDR2 FQGNSA. Written as DNA, the CDR3 is TGTGCCAGCAGCTTCGTCAGGGGTTTGGATGGCTACACCTTC. Its protein product is CASSFVRGLDGYTF.

The chain combines TRBV5-1 with TRBJ1-1; D remains unclear. Trimming cost V 3 bases and J 1 base, with 13 bases left between them. Germline V gives CDR1 SGHRS, CDR2 YFSETQ. The CDR3 is 15 amino acids. CDR3 coding DNA: TGCGCCAGCAGCTCCCAGGCGATGGGGAACACTGAAGCTTTCTTT. This sequence encodes CASSSQAMGNTEAFF.

V is TRBV28 and J is TRBJ1-3, with 7 positions matching TRBD1. After removal of 6 bases from V and 5 bases from J, the junction contained 19 bases not matched to a gene. The CDR3 spans 18 residues. CDR1 MDHEN and CDR2 SYDVKM come from the germline V gene. The CDR3 here is CASSRRDRNQFRRNTIYF. The CDR3 DNA reads TGTGCCAGCAGCCGCCGGGACAGAAACCAATTTCGGCGAAACACCATATATTTT.

The chain has TRBV27 and TRBJ2-3; D is possibly TRBD1 (6 bases). The CDR3 loop spans 15 amino acids. Germline CDR1 and CDR2: MNHEY and SMNVEV (reference sequence). V shed 6 bases and J shed 0 bases, with 13 bases lying between them. The DNA of the CDR3 is TGTGCCAGCAGCCCCAGGGGATCTAGCACAGATACGCAGTATTTT. It is translated as CASSPRGSSTDTQYF.

The chain has TRBV28 and TRBJ2-5; TRBD1 matches at 9 bases. The CDR3 contains 15 residues. Germline assignment: CDR1 MDHEN and CDR2 SYDVKM. Trimming removed 4 bases from V and 6 bases from J; junction bases left unmatched: 9. CDR3 loop: CASSSPGQGVKTQYF. CDR3 coding DNA: TGTGCCAGCAGTTCCCCGGGACAGGGTGTGAAGACCCAGTACTTC.

This chain connects TRBV9 to TRBJ2-1; 7 nucleotides agree with TRBD1. The ends lost 0 bases at V and 6 bases at J; junction bases unmatched: 6. The germline V gene has CDR1 SGDLS and CDR2 YYNGEE. CDR3 length: 15 residues. CDR3 amino acids: CASSVEPTGINEQFF. DNA for the CDR3: TGTGCCAGCAGCGTAGAGCCGACAGGGATCAATGAGCAGTTCTTC.

This clone was detected a few times. The chain has TRBV5-1 and TRBJ1-1; possible D gene TRBD1, 5 bases. The CDR3 contains 15 residues. With 0 bases removed from V and 1 base from J, the gap between germline ends came to 10 bases. CDR1 and CDR2 (germline): SGHRS, YFSETQ. CDR3: CASSLGLGQNTEAFF. The CDR3 nucleotides read TGCGCCAGCAGCTTGGGACTAGGACAGAACACTGAAGCTTTCTTT.

Only one count was recorded for this clone. The chain employs TRBV5-1 and TRBJ2-1, with 13 positions matching TRBD2. V was clipped by 2 bases and J by 12 bases; unmatched bases: 2. Germline V lookup: CDR1 SGHRS, CDR2 YFSETQ. The CDR3 runs to 13 residues. CDR3 bases: TGCGCCAGCAGCTTACTAGCGGGAGGGCCGCAGTTCTTC. Its protein is CASSLLAGGPQFF. Complete variable domain (other parts from reference TRBV5-1 and TRBJ2-1): KAGVTQTPRYLIKTRGQQVTLSCSPISGHRSVSWYQQTPGQGLQFLFEYFSETQRNKGNFPGRFSGRQFSNSRSEMNVSTLELGDSALYLCASSLLAGGPQFFGPGTRLTVL.

J is TRBJ2-7 and V is TRBV5-1, with 9 bases that match TRBD2. Losses at the gene ends were 4 bases for V and 3 bases for J; bases not matched to a gene: 5. CDR3 length: 14 amino acids. Germline CDR1 reads SGHRS; CDR2 reads YFSETQ. The CDR3, as DNA: TGCGCCAGCAGCGGAAGTAGCGGGAGCTACGAGCAGTACTTC. This gives the protein CASSGSSGSYEQYF.

This chain uses TRBV14 with TRBJ2-3; no clear D gene. Germline lookup yields CDR1 SGHDN and CDR2 FVKESK. The CDR3 has 13 residues. With 6 bases removed from V and 3 bases from J, the gap between germline ends came to 10 bases. CDR3: CASSSEFTDTQYF. CDR3 DNA: TGTGCCAGCAGTTCCGAGTTTACAGATACGCAGTATTTT.

V and J are TRBV5-1 and TRBJ1-6; D is unresolved. This CDR3 is 19 amino acids long. V was pared by 0 bases and J by 0 bases, with 16 bases between. CDR1 SGHRS and CDR2 YFSETQ come from the germline V gene. The CDR3 nucleotides read TGCGCCAGCAGCTTGGAAACAAATTTCGGCGGCTCCTATAATTCACCCCTCCACTTT. This translates into CASSLETNFGGSYNSPLHF.

V and J are TRBV5-1 and TRBJ2-1; 9 bases match TRBD2. The CDR3 is 17 amino acids. CDR1 is SGHRS, CDR2 YFSETQ, per germline. V lost 0 bases and J lost 4; bases outside the gene matches: 8. The CDR3 DNA sequence: TGCGCCAGCAGCTTGGTTACTAGCGGGCAGTGGTACAATGAGCAGTTCTTC. It encodes CASSLVTSGQWYNEQFF.

The rearrangement links TRBV6-5 to TRBJ2-7, with TRBD2 identical over 14 bases. The CDR3 totals 16 residues. Germline trimming cut 6 bases from V and 5 bases from J; bases unmatched to any gene: 9. Per germline, CDR1 MNHEY and CDR2 SVGAGI. The CDR3 bases are TGTGCCAGCAGGTACGGGGGACTAGCGGGAGACAACGAGCAGTACTTC. Encoded protein: CASRYGGLAGDNEQYF.

This chain's CDR3 is CASSLTVNSPLHF. The CDR3 nucleotides read TGTGCCAGCAGCTTAACAGTTAATTCACCCCTCCACTTT. This chain links TRBV11-2 with TRBJ1-6; no firm D call. CDR1 SGHAT and CDR2 FQNNGV come from the germline V gene. The CDR3 spans 13 residues. The V gene lost 2 bases and the J gene lost 6 bases, with 5 bases spanning the gap.

The chain employs TRBV4-1 and TRBJ2-5; 7 nucleotides line up with TRBD1. This CDR3 has 14 amino acids. J gave up 6 bases and V 2 bases, and 6 bases lay outside the gene matches. The V gene's germline CDR1 is MGHRA and CDR2 YSYEKL. The DNA of the CDR3 is TGCGCCAGCAGCCAACAGGGGGTAGGAAAGACCCAGTACTTC. Amino acids: CASSQQGVGKTQYF.

CDR3 in amino acids: CASSSGTRVSGANVLTF. In nucleotides, the CDR3 is TGTGCCAGCAGCTCAGGGACAAGGGTCTCTGGGGCCAACGTCCTGACTTTC. The gene calls are TRBV5-6 and TRBJ2-6; D possibly corresponds to TRBD1 (6 bases). There are 17 residues in the CDR3. Germline lookup yields CDR1 SGHDT and CDR2 YYEEEE. V gave up 3 bases and J gave up 0 bases, with 13 bases separating them.

The chain is built from TRBV18 and TRBJ1-1, with D unclear. CDR3 length: 14 amino acids. Trimming shortened V by 4 bases and J by 3 bases, and 12 bases separated the two germline ends. Germline V CDR1 and CDR2: KGHSH, LQKENI. In DNA, the CDR3 is TGTGCCAGCTCACGGGCCCCCGGGGACACTGAAGCTTTCTTT. This translates into CASSRAPGDTEAFF. The full variable domain, rest sourced from reference TRBV18 and TRBJ1-1, is NAGVMQNPRHLVRRRGQEARLRCSPMKGHSHVYWYRQLPEEGLKFMVYLQKENIIDESGMPKERFSAEFPKEGPSILRIQQVVRGDSAAYFCASSRAPGDTEAFFGQGTRLTVV.

The chain couples TRBV7-2 to TRBJ2-5; 13 bases fit TRBD2. Trimming took 7 bases from V and 4 from J; bases not matched to a gene: 6. CDR1 is SGHTA, CDR2 FQGNSA, per germline. This CDR3 is built from 15 residues. For the CDR3, the DNA is TGTGCCAGCATCCCGACTAGCGGGAGGATAGAGACCCAGTACTTC. It encodes CASIPTSGRIETQYF.